This T cell receptor (beta chain) was profiled in a study of shared clonotypes between healthy human individuals (dated by TCRdb to 2019 to 2021). About the study as a whole: A couple of women and a few men aged 18 to 49 years were included in the cohort. For each donor, CD4 naive and CD4 memory were each given three plates, CD8 naive was given two plates, and CD8 memory was given one plate. To estimate repertoire size and how much clonotype sharing occurs between individuals, the study deeply sequenced the blood TCR repertoires of about five healthy adults. Different laboratories and diverse techniques were used to prepare libraries and sequence TCR repertoires, to increase sequencing depth and limit assay-specific biases. Each donor's leukapheresis produced roughly between roughly 0.85 and 9 billion PBMCs.

TCR CDR3 regions were amplified from genomic DNA by multiplex PCR using the deep immunoSEQ assay. Extracted genomic DNA from each cell subset was distributed evenly across all wells of several immunoSEQ 96-well plates, and each plate was treated as a replicate. For sorted subsets, 150 to 250 ng of genomic DNA, equivalent to roughly 30,000 T cell genomes, went into each replicate PCR. The purified libraries were quantified using a Qubit 3.0 fluorometer, sized with a Bioanalyzer 2100, and then quantified again using the KAPA Library Quantification kit. Every immunoSEQ 96-well plate was sequenced on a separate single-read 150-cycle Illumina NextSeq 550 flow cell. On the authors' methods: The immunoSEQ output contained only junctional sequences without quality scores, so filtering could not match that applied to full-length reads. Sequences were annotated with PyIR, a Python wrapper for IgBLAST v1.9, and V/J genes and CDR3 were assigned using IMGT germline references. Reads were removed for weak V/J assignments (E-value above 1e-6), missing CDR3, stop codons, out-of-frame junctions, or ambiguous translated residues. V3J clonotypes were defined by identical inferred V gene, J gene, and CDR3 amino acid sequence. The percentage overlap between two repertoires was calculated by dividing the number of shared unique clonotypes by the size of the smaller repertoire. RTK rarefaction, the Chao1 estimator, and Recon v2.1 estimates of unobserved clonotypes were used to assess repertoire richness. OLGA was used to compute generation probabilities for all TCRbeta clonotypes that the gDNA method yielded from a handful of donors. Not all clones reach the TCRdb copy of this immuneACCESS table, which keeps in-frame sequences only. Checked studies attribute under half of the gap to unresolved V genes and leave the rest unexplained. The DNA was the basis for D and trimming; V, J and clone size are from that table. In this sample the table shows some 89,000 clones, 65% to 70% of which occur a single time. Roughly 40% of the sample is in the top ten clones.

What the work shows at the level of the full study, not this receptor alone: Because the study included only a small number of donors, the genetic and exposure-history diversity represented was limited. Rarefaction of sorted-subset datasets indicated incomplete sequencing despite the large sequencing depth. Pairwise subsampling indicated that sequencing depth was expected to affect the degree of clonotype sharing among donors. When several donors were compared, the shared fraction of clonotypes was about 5.4% for naive CD4, roughly 3.4% for naive CD8, 2.3% for memory CD4, and roughly 0.4% for memory CD8. Clonotypes shared by all four sorted-subset donors showed higher generation probabilities than non-shared clonotypes. Naive subsets generally had larger estimated clonotype richness than memory subsets. Sampling was limited to blood, and TCR repertoires in tissue likely differ from TCR repertoires in blood.

Donors were healthy HIV-negative adults with no recently reported acute infections or vaccinations. All donors were Caucasian adults living in Nashville, Tennessee, USA. CD8 memory samples consisted of magnetically selected CD45RO+ cells combined with CCR7-negative CD45RA+ effector memory (TemRA) cells. Blood was obtained by leukapheresis, after which PBMCs were separated by Ficoll-Histopaque density gradient centrifugation and cryopreserved in liquid nitrogen vapor phase. Analytical flow cytometry was used to check the purity and quantity of every magnetically sorted T cell population. From each sorted fraction, genomic DNA was isolated and quantified by UV absorbance on a Nanodrop 2000c. As for this clone: It has no known antigen specificity. Base-call qualities are not available, and no considerably larger clone is one nucleotide away.

This TCR derives from a man aged 25-45 years in good health. Sequencing was done on a sample of memory CD8+ T cells sorted from blood. Sample cell subset or site, as interpreted from the label and publication: CD45RO+ cells pooled with CCR7-negative TemRA cells.

The sequenced DNA is TGTGCCAGCAGTGAATCGAGCGGGATAAACACAGATACGCAGTATTTT. This translates into CASSESSGINTDTQYF. The chain is encoded by TRBV2 joined to TRBJ2-3; TRBD2 aligns with 7 central bases. As encoded in the germline V gene, CDR1 is SNHLY while CDR2 is FYNNEI. The CDR3 spans 16 residues, from the cysteine through the phenylalanine. Only the CDR3 DNA stays, 48 bases, in frame from base 1. For this chain, trimming is 2 bases at the V end and 2 bases at the J end, and the number of junction bases without a gene match is 7.